This TCR beta chain was recorded in a study of naive and memory T cell subsets. Overall study results and limits: A few larger clonotypes appeared in naive repertoires, especially CD8, possibly memory cells re-expressing CD45RA. Gini index rose across naive, CM, EM and EMRA in CD4 and CD8.

CMV status came from CD4+ T cell IFNgamma after overnight CMV lysate stimulation of fresh PBMCs. This clonotype showed up many times. What it recognizes is unknown. CDR3 length: 16 amino acids. Germline V gene sequence: CDR1 LNHDA, CDR2 SQIVND (reference sequence). V trimming: 0 bases; J trimming: 9 bases; junction bases outside the gene matches: 8. Both TRBC1 and TRBC2 were covered by a beta constant-region primer of two equimolar oligonucleotides. Ligated cDNA was amplified by four rounds of PCR with nested alpha and beta constant-region primers and SP2. The cDNA 3' end received a ligated single-stranded oligonucleotide carrying the SP2 primer and a 12-nucleotide UMI. One entry per CDR3 protein, called by TCRdb with MiXCR from the UMI-ligation and nested PCR reads. The sample includes over 80,000 distinct CDR3 sequences, 10% to 12% of them seen just once.

V usage is TRBV19 and J usage is TRBJ2-1; TRBD2 aligns across 10 bases. The TCR sequence derives from a human donor in good health. Input material: naive CD4+ T cells from blood. CDR3 coding DNA: TGTGCCAGTAGTATAGATCCTCTAGCGGGAGAAGGTGAGCAGTTCTTC. Protein: CASSIDPLAGEGEQFF.